This T cell receptor beta chain was documented in a study of CD8 T cells in Susac syndrome. TCR beta from blood CD8+ and CD4+ T cells was sequenced. Random hexamers primed reverse transcription of about 0.45 to 1 ug RNA. TCR beta CDR3 was amplified by immunoSEQ covering 54 Vbeta and 13 Jbeta. TCRdb ran MiXCR on the immunoSEQ multiplex PCR reads and lists one entry per CDR3 protein. Among about 120,000 distinct CDR3 sequences listed, 80% to 95% were seen once. V lost 1 base to trimming and J lost 0 bases; unmatched junction nucleotides: 4. The CDR3 loop spans 16 amino acids. Germline-derived CDR1 and CDR2 are LGHDT and YNNKEL (reference sequence).

This sequence was found in a human donor in good health. The chain has TRBV3-1 and TRBJ2-7; 9 nucleotides agree with TRBD2. Sequenced sample: CD8+ T cells from PBMCs. The CDR3 region has the DNA TGTGCCAGCAGCCAAGTATCGCGGGAGGGCTCCTACGAGCAGTACTTC. It is translated as CASSQVSREGSYEQYF.